This is a list of T cell receptor beta chains from one sample in a study of post-analysis software for immune sequencing data. TCRdb reprocessed the PCR reads with MiXCR, giving one entry per CDR3 protein. Of about 430,000 distinct CDR3 sequences listed, 35% to 45% are singletons. Material for sequencing was blood. The receptor set was obtained from a girl under 10 years old with multiple sclerosis. Each CDR3 is given with its conserved first and last residue. A D gene is named only where the DNA matches it firmly.

cdr3_aa	v_call	j_call	d_call
CASTSFDGTYEQYF	TRBV7-6	TRBJ2-7	.
CSAPGTGIYEQYF	TRBV20-1	TRBJ2-7	TRBD1
CSVDGLGAGGPYEQYF	TRBV29-1	TRBJ2-7	TRBD1
CATSLSVLASNEQFF	TRBV24-1	TRBJ2-1	.
CARAGTGSGETQYF	TRBV7-2	TRBJ2-5	TRBD1
CASSEDGRDTQYF	TRBV7-9	TRBJ2-3	.
CATSRAGGPNNEQFF	TRBV15	TRBJ2-1	.
CSAAKTSGRARETQYF	TRBV20-1	TRBJ2-5	TRBD2
CASSFWAGESSPLHF	TRBV12-3/TRBV12-4	TRBJ1-6	.
CSATTEAFF	TRBV20-1	TRBJ1-1	.
CASSKEHRQGKAEAFF	TRBV12-3/TRBV12-4	TRBJ1-1	TRBD1
CASSQDPPLAGASYEQYF	TRBV3-1	TRBJ2-7	TRBD2
CSVEDLHGFNEQFF	TRBV29-1	TRBJ2-1	.
CASSIGLSGHEQYF	TRBV27	.	.
CASSDPGGPNEKLFF	TRBV6-4	TRBJ1-4	TRBD1
CSARERLNTGELFF	TRBV20-1	TRBJ2-2	.
CSVEGPGGGYEQYF	TRBV29-1	TRBJ2-7	.
CASSLLGGFTYEQYF	TRBV5-1	TRBJ2-7	TRBD1
CASSPGHRNTEAFF	TRBV7-3	TRBJ1-1	.
CASTWTSGSTYEQYF	TRBV5-1	TRBJ2-7	TRBD2
CASSFYNSYEQYF	TRBV27	TRBJ2-7	.
CSARAGTELSSPLHF	TRBV20-1	TRBJ1-6	TRBD1
CASTPIYLNTEAFF	TRBV28	TRBJ1-1	.
CATGQGKNIQYF	TRBV6-6	TRBJ2-4	TRBD1
CASRPMGQGAYEQYF	TRBV6-5	TRBJ2-7	TRBD1
CASSLSQLRHSDTQYF	TRBV27	TRBJ2-3	.
CSVQKVGAYEQYF	TRBV29-1	TRBJ2-7	.
CASNPQLAPDTQYF	TRBV6-5	TRBJ2-3	TRBD2
CASSYEGDNEKLFF	TRBV6-6	TRBJ1-4	.
CAISVSGTVPYEQYF	TRBV10-3	TRBJ2-7	TRBD1
CSALGRRRGWEQYF	TRBV20-1	TRBJ2-7	.
CSVEDLSLRRNEQFF	TRBV29-1	TRBJ2-1	.
CASSLGLAGGTYEQYF	TRBV7-7	TRBJ2-7	.
CASSQHSQGAGTEAFF	TRBV4-3	TRBJ1-1	TRBD1
CASSWNGEKLFF	TRBV6-2/TRBV6-3	TRBJ1-4	.
CASSSVQAGRSNEKLFF	TRBV28	TRBJ1-4	.
CSVAVGDGQYF	TRBV29-1	TRBJ2-7	.
CASSLVKTQYF	TRBV7-9	TRBJ2-3	.
CAISELDRANYEQYF	TRBV10-3	TRBJ2-7	TRBD1
CASRGQGYSPLHF	TRBV6-1	TRBJ1-6	TRBD1
CASSPFPRRGDTQYF	TRBV7-2	TRBJ2-3	.